This T cell receptor beta chain was obtained from a study of blood T cell repertoires in COVID-19. Across the study: PBMCs, B-cell-depleted T cells, or T cells were the source of the cDNA or gDNA that made up the material.

Germline CDR1 is SGHDT and CDR2 is YYEEEE. The V gene end was trimmed by 0 bases and the J gene end by 5 bases; junction bases not matched to a gene: 7. This CDR3 is built from 15 residues. Authors' methods: Amplification of reference gene primers provided the estimated nucleated cell counts. Libraries were prepared by immunoSEQ multiplex PCR; TCRdb keeps only in-frame clonotypes and omits some of them. D and trimming were read from the DNA, whereas the V and J calls and clone size are those reported in that table. The sample shows some 270,000 clones, 90% of them seen only once. Sequenced material: peripheral blood. This TCR was sampled from a woman between 55 and 75 years old with COVID-19, enrolled during active disease. This rearrangement joins TRBV5-6 to TRBJ1-2; 7 positions agree with TRBD1. For the CDR3, the DNA is TGTGCCAGCAGCTTGGCGGGGACAGAGCTTTATGGCTACACCTTC. The encoded protein is CASSLAGTELYGYTF.